Below, 9 T cell receptor beta chains from the same sample are listed, as sequenced in a study of radiation and T cells in renal cell carcinoma. As to treatment: treatment-naive control, cytoreductive nephrectomy. Profiling relied on immunoSEQ multiplex PCR, and the TCRdb table lists in-frame clones only, not all of them. The sample includes 15,000 to 18,000 clones, roughly 56% seen only once; the top ten take approximately 11%. Here the sequenced sample was tumor tissue, taken from a patient whose treatment was nephrectomy without radiotherapy. The receptors originated from a man in his fifties with renal cell carcinoma.

In regard to this clone: The junction shows a germline mismatch at one end, possibly a read error. The chain has TRBV10-3 and TRBJ1-2; D not resolved. The CDR3 loop spans 13 amino acids. Germline V lookup: CDR1 ENHRY, CDR2 SYGVKD. The CDR3 DNA follows: TGTGCCAGCAGTTACTCGACGGTCTATGGCTACACCTTC. Translating it yields CASSYSTVYGYTF.

This clone was recorded a few times. This sequence joins TRBV30 and TRBJ1-1, with D maybe TRBD1 (6 bases). Germline loops: CDR1 GTSNPN, CDR2 SVGIG (reference sequence). The CDR3 is 14 residues long. Trimming cost V 2 bases and J 1 base, with 11 bases left between them. The CDR3 DNA sequence: TGTGCCTGGAGTAAAACAGGGCCGAACACTGAAGCTTTCTTT. Translation gives CAWSKTGPNTEAFF. The full variable domain, rest sourced from reference TRBV30 and TRBJ1-1, is SQTIHQWPATLVQPVGSPLSLECTVEGTSNPNLYWYRQAAGRGLQLLFYSVGIGQISSEVPQNLSASRPQDRQFILSSKKLLLSDSGFYLCAWSKTGPNTEAFFGQGTRLTVV.

By proportion, this clone is medium-sized. The J gene is TRBJ1-1, the V gene TRBV6-5; D unclear. Trimming removed 8 bases from V and 0 bases from J, with 4 bases in between. The CDR3 contains 11 residues. Germline V gene lookup returns CDR1 MNHEY and CDR2 SVGAGI. CDR3 bases: TGTGCCAGCCGCTTGAACACTGAAGCTTTCTTT. It encodes CASRLNTEAFF.

This rearrangement joins TRBV6-5 to TRBJ1-1; D unclear. Trimming shortened V by 5 bases and J by 3 bases, and 13 bases separated the two germline ends. The CDR3 sequence is 14 residues long. Germline CDR1 reads MNHEY; CDR2 reads SVGAGI. The DNA of the CDR3 is TGTGCCAGCAGTGAATTTTGGGGATACACTGAAGCTTTCTTT. It encodes CASSEFWGYTEAFF.

V and J are TRBV5-1 and TRBJ1-2, with 8 nucleotides matching TRBD1. V shed 7 bases, J shed 4 bases, and the junction held 9 bases outside the gene matches. Germline CDR1 is SGHRS and CDR2 is YFSETQ. The CDR3 consists of 14 residues. CDR3 protein: CASDKGTGGYGYTF. The CDR3 DNA reads as TGCGCCAGCGATAAAGGCACAGGGGGCTATGGCTACACCTTC. The whole variable domain, filled in from reference TRBV5-1 and TRBJ1-2, reads KAGVTQTPRYLIKTRGQQVTLSCSPISGHRSVSWYQQTPGQGLQFLFEYFSETQRNKGNFPGRFSGRQFSNSRSEMNVSTLELGDSALYLCASDKGTGGYGYTFGSGTRLTVV.

This clone showed up just a few times. This chain uses TRBV5-1 with TRBJ2-3; TRBD1 agrees at 11 bases. Losses at the gene ends were 3 bases for V and 3 bases for J; bases not matched to a gene: 6. The CDR3 contains 16 residues. Per germline, CDR1 SGHRS and CDR2 YFSETQ. For the CDR3, the DNA is TGCGCCAGCAGCTGGGGTAGGGACAGGGGGACAGATACGCAGTATTTT. Its protein is CASSWGRDRGTDTQYF. The full variable domain, in which reference TRBV5-1 and TRBJ2-3 provide the parts outside the CDR3, is KAGVTQTPRYLIKTRGQQVTLSCSPISGHRSVSWYQQTPGQGLQFLFEYFSETQRNKGNFPGRFSGRQFSNSRSEMNVSTLELGDSALYLCASSWGRDRGTDTQYFGPGTRLTVL.

V usage is TRBV6-6 and J usage is TRBJ2-2; no reliable D call. Trimming pared 3 bases from V and 5 bases from J, leaving 7 bases between. Germline values: CDR1 MNHNY, CDR2 SVGAGI (reference sequence). This CDR3 contains 13 residues. The CDR3 DNA is TGTGCCAGCAGTTATGTCAGGACCGGGGAGCTGTTTTTT. This translates into CASSYVRTGELFF.

A remark on this clone: At one end the junction does not follow the germline gene, possibly because of a read error. The genes are TRBV6-1 and TRBJ2-7; D is ambiguous. Per germline, CDR1 MNHNS and CDR2 SASEGT. This CDR3 comprises 12 residues. CDR3 loop: CASSEGPVEQYF. DNA of the CDR3: TGTGCCAGCAGCGAAGGCCCAGTCGAGCAGTACTTC.

In its sample, this clone was seen a few times. V usage is TRBV7-8 and J usage is TRBJ1-6; 7 bases match TRBD1. This CDR3 spans 13 amino acids. Germline trimming cut 9 bases from V and 5 bases from J; bases unmatched to any gene: 4. The V gene's germline CDR1 is SGHVS and CDR2 FQNEAQ. The CDR3 nucleotides are TGTGCCAGTCGCGACAGGGATAATTCACCCCTCCACTTT. Its protein product is CASRDRDNSPLHF.